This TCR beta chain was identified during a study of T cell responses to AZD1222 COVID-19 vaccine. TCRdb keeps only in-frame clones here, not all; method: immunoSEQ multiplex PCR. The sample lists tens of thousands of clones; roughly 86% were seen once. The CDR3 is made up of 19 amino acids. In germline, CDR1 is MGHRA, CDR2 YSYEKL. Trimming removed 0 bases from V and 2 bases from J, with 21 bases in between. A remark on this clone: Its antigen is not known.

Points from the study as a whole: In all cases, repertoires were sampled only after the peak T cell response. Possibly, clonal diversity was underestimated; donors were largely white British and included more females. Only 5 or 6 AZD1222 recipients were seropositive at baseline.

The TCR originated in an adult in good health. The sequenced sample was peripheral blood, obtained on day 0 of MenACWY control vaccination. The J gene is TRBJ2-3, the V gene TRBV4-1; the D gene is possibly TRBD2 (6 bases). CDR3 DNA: TGCGCCAGCAGCCAAGATCGAAGTCGGGCTAGCGAGGTCACAGATACGCAGTATTTT. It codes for CASSQDRSRASEVTDTQYF.